Listed below are T cell receptor beta chains from one sample, sequenced in a study of shared clonotypes between healthy human individuals. Sequencing used immunoSEQ multiplex PCR; TCRdb keeps in-frame clones, though not all of them. The table has around 2,100,000 clones, about 95% seen once; the top ten hold 0.95% to 1.5%. The sequencing sample was made of naive CD8+ T cells sorted from blood. These receptors were taken from a man between 18 and 35 years old in good health. The CDR3 runs from the conserved cysteine through the conserved F or W. The order of the fields is V gene, clone size, D gene, J gene, CDR3 protein, CDR3 DNA. A D gene is named only where the DNA matches it firmly. Not all rows give a size; the values are once, few, many and, for expanded clones, a class.

TRBV4-3	-	-	TRBJ1-1	CASSPVGGNTEAFF	TGCGCCAGCAGCCCGGTCGGGGGGAACACTGAAGCTTTCTTT
TRBV9	-	-	TRBJ2-1	CASSPPRSYNEQFF	TGTGCCAGCAGCCCCCCCCGATCCTACAATGAGCAGTTCTTC
TRBV7-9	-	-	TRBJ1-1	CASSSGRLEAFF	TGTGCCAGCAGCTCCGGGAGGTTGGAAGCTTTCTTT
TRBV9	once	TRBD1	TRBJ1-2	CASSPRTGDHYGYTF	TGTGCCAGCAGCCCCCGGACAGGGGATCACTATGGCTACACCTTC
TRBV29-1	once	-	TRBJ2-1	CSVSEGSSYNEQFF	TGCAGCGTTTCCGAGGGGAGCTCCTACAATGAGCAGTTCTTC
TRBV4-3	-	-	TRBJ2-7	CASSQDRMVDLSYEQYF	TGCGCCAGCAGCCAAGATAGGATGGTGGACCTGTCCTACGAGCAGTACTTC
TRBV27	-	TRBD1	TRBJ2-7	CASSLSRGDRAYEQYF	TGTGCCAGCAGTTTATCACGTGGGGACAGGGCTTACGAGCAGTACTTC
TRBV19	-	-	TRBJ1-5	CASSISGVGGPQHF	TGTGCCAGTAGTATCTCTGGGGTGGGGGGGCCCCAGCATTTT
TRBV27	-	TRBD2	TRBJ2-5	CASSTESGRARETQYF	TGTGCCAGCAGTACTGAAAGCGGGAGGGCCCGGGAGACCCAGTACTTC
TRBV7-6	once	-	TRBJ2-3	CASTASWSSTDTQYF	TGTGCCAGCACCGCCAGCTGGTCTAGCACAGATACGCAGTATTTT
TRBV20-1	-	-	TRBJ2-5	CSARGSETQYF	TGCAGTGCTAGAGGCTCGGAGACCCAGTACTTC
TRBV9	-	-	TRBJ2-6	CASSERGSGANVLTF	TGTGCCAGCAGCGAAAGGGGTTCCGGGGCCAACGTCCTGACTTTC
TRBV6-6	-	TRBD1	TRBJ2-7	CASGGQGPYEQYF	TGTGCCAGCGGGGGACAGGGACCCTACGAGCAGTACTTC
TRBV7-9	-	TRBD2	TRBJ2-7	CAPWGGGGSYEQYF	TGTGCCCCATGGGGGGGAGGAGGGTCCTACGAGCAGTACTTC
TRBV27	-	-	TRBJ1-1	CASRPYMNTEAFF	TGTGCCAGCAGACCTTACATGAACACTGAAGCTTTCTTT
TRBV9	-	-	TRBJ1-1	CASSLGSNTEAFF	TGTGCCAGCAGCCTTGGGTCTAACACTGAAGCTTTCTTT
TRBV29-1	-	TRBD2	TRBJ2-1	CSVIGGTSGIVNEQFF	TGCAGCGTTATAGGCGGGACTAGCGGGATTGTGAATGAGCAGTTCTTC
TRBV5-5	-	TRBD2	TRBJ2-7	CASSSTSGGSSYEQYF	TGTGCCAGCAGCTCGACTAGCGGGGGGAGCTCCTACGAGCAGTACTTC
TRBV7-7	once	TRBD1	TRBJ1-4	CASSLGQGSKLFF	TGTGCTAGCAGCTTAGGACAGGGGAGTAAGCTGTTTTTT
TRBV21-1	-	-	TRBJ2-7	CGEGQESDEQYF	TGTGGGGAGGGACAGGAATCGGACGAGCAGTACTTC
TRBV5-4	-	TRBD2	TRBJ2-3	CASSLAAGLVSTDTQYF	TGTGCCAGCAGCTTGGCCGCCGGACTAGTTAGCACAGATACGCAGTATTTT
TRBV7-2	-	-	TRBJ2-7	CASSSGQTYEQYF	TGTGCCAGCAGCTCCGGACAGACCTACGAGCAGTACTTC
TRBV7-9	-	-	TRBJ2-2	CASSPQYTGELFF	TGTGCCAGCAGCCCACAGTACACCGGGGAGCTGTTTTTT
TRBV4-1	-	-	TRBJ2-1	CASSHLHEQFF	TGCGCCAGCAGCCATTTGCATGAGCAGTTCTTC